These T cell receptor beta chains were read from a single sample in a study of shared clonotypes between healthy human individuals. Method: immunoSEQ multiplex PCR; TCRdb's copy keeps in-frame clones and lacks some. The sample lists 400,000 to 550,000 clones; approximately 79% were seen once. The sequencing sample was made of PBMCs. These receptors originate from a woman aged 40 to 55 in good health. Some clones in this sample may be carry-over from other donors' samples. The CDR3 runs from the conserved cysteine through the conserved F or W. The order of the fields is J gene, D gene, clone size, V gene, CDR3 DNA, CDR3 protein. A D gene is named only where the DNA matches it firmly. Only some rows state a clone size, as once, few, many or a class for expanded clones.

>TRBJ2-3|TRBD2|-|TRBV27
TGTGCCAGCAGTTCATTAGCGGGCTGGAGAACAGATACGCAGTATTTT
CASSSLAGWRTDTQYF
>TRBJ2-5|TRBD2|-|TRBV4-1
TGCGCCAGCAGCCGCGGGAGCGGGAGGGCGGGAGAGACCCAGTACTTC
CASSRGSGRAGETQYF
>TRBJ1-5|-|-|TRBV15
TGTGCCACCAGCAGAGAACCCAGGGCCCCGGGGCCCCAGCATTTT
CATSREPRAPGPQHF
>TRBJ1-5|-|-|TRBV7-9
TGTGCCAGCAGCCCCAGGGGCAGCGGCGATCAGCCCCAGCATTTT
CASSPRGSGDQPQHF
>TRBJ2-5|TRBD2|-|TRBV5-4
TGTGCCAGCAAAGCGGGGGCCCAAGAGACCCAGTACTTC
CASKAGAQETQYF
>TRBJ1-3|-|-|TRBV5-1
TGCGCCAGCAGCTTCAGGGGAGGTGGAAACACCATATATTTT
CASSFRGGGNTIYF
>TRBJ1-2|-|-|TRBV29-1
TGCAGCGTTGAAATGATGGGGCGAGGCTACACCTTC
CSVEMMGRGYTF
>TRBJ2-7|TRBD2|once|TRBV9
TGTGCCAGCAGCGTAGCTAGCGGGAGGAACTACGAGCAGTACTTC
CASSVASGRNYEQYF
>TRBJ2-3|-|few|TRBV7-9
TGTGCCAGCAGCCCAACCGGGACTCTAAGGGCAGATACGCAGTATTTT
CASSPTGTLRADTQYF
>TRBJ2-1|-|-|TRBV29-1
TGCAGCGTCAAGATCACAGGTTTCGTCCCCAATGAGCAGTTCTTC
CSVKITGFVPNEQFF
>TRBJ2-5|-|-|TRBV4-1
TGCGCCAGCAGCCAAGGGACAGAAGAGACCCAGTACTTC
CASSQGTEETQYF
>TRBJ2-7|TRBD1|-|TRBV4-2
TGTGCCAGCAGCCAGAGACAGGGGGGTAACGAGCAGTACTTC
CASSQRQGGNEQYF
>TRBJ2-7|-|-|TRBV5-1
TGCGCCAGCAGCTTGGACAGGTTACCCTACGAGCAGTACTTC
CASSLDRLPYEQYF
>TRBJ2-4|-|-|TRBV5-4
TGTGCCAGCAGCGAGGGACTAGCCAAAAACATTCAGTACTTC
CASSEGLAKNIQYF
>TRBJ2-7|TRBD1|-|TRBV28
TGTGCCAGCAGTTGCGTGGACAGGGTGGGTGAGCAGTACTTC
CASSCVDRVGEQYF
>TRBJ2-3|TRBD2|-|TRBV4-1
TGCGCCAGCAGCCTACTAGCGGGAGCAGATACGCAGTATTTT
CASSLLAGADTQYF
>TRBJ2-1|-|-|TRBV4-3
TGCGCCAGCAGCCAAGATCCCCGGGTATACAATGAGCAGTTCTTC
CASSQDPRVYNEQFF
>TRBJ2-1|TRBD1|-|TRBV28
TGTGCCAGCAGTCGACAGGGGCACTACAATGAGCAGTTCTTC
CASSRQGHYNEQFF
>TRBJ1-4|-|-|TRBV27
TGTGCCAGCGCCCCAGGGCACGGTGAAAAACTGTTTTTT
CASAPGHGEKLFF
>TRBJ2-7|TRBD2|-|TRBV27
TGTGCCAGCAGTTTACTAGCGGGAGGCCTCTCCTACGAGCAGTACTTC
CASSLLAGGLSYEQYF
>TRBJ2-7|TRBD1|many|TRBV28
TGTGCCAGCAGTGCTATACTCGACAGGGTTCCCTACGAGCAGTACTTC
CASSAILDRVPYEQYF
>TRBJ1-2|-|-|TRBV6-4
TGTGCCAGCAGTGACTCGATGGGAAGCGGCTACACCTTC
CASSDSMGSGYTF
>TRBJ2-2|TRBD2|-|TRBV7-8
TGTGCCAGCAGCTTAAGTACACTAGCGGGAGGAAACACCGGGGAGCTGTTTTTT
CASSLSTLAGGNTGELFF
>TRBJ1-1|-|-|TRBV2
TGTGCCAGCAGAACCGAGACAGTACCCTCAAACACTGAAGCTTTCTTT
CASRTETVPSNTEAFF
>TRBJ2-3|-|many|TRBV9
TGTGCCAGCAGCGTTGGGGATACGCAGTATTTT
CASSVGDTQYF
>TRBJ2-7|-|-|TRBV29-1
TGCAGCGGGACAGTATTCAGCGAGCAGTACTTC
CSGTVFSEQYF